A single sample is the source of the 2 T cell receptor beta chains below, sequenced in a study of technical replicates of blood from a few donors (dated 2017 in TCRdb). The library was produced with the immunoSEQ multiplex PCR assay. The table was pulled from immuneACCESS by TCRdb, which kept in-frame rearrangements only. Such tables lose some clones; where checked, under half of the loss comes from unresolved V genes, and the rest has no known cause. This sample comprises about 70,000 clones, roughly 96% of them detected only once. The ten largest clones capture approximately 0.2% of the sample. Sequenced sample: T cells isolated from PBMCs. The receptor set was obtained from a human donor in good health.

The J gene is TRBJ1-1, the V gene TRBV30; D is ambiguous. With 5 bases removed from V and 5 bases from J, the gap between germline ends came to 9 bases. This CDR3 region has 11 residues. Looked up from germline, CDR1 is GTSNPN and CDR2 is SVGIG (reference sequence). CDR3 amino acids: CAWRRDTEAFF. Written as DNA, the CDR3 is TGTGCCTGGCGACGGGATACTGAAGCTTTCTTT.

This chain connects TRBV9 to TRBJ1-1; D is unclear. In germline, CDR1 is SGDLS, CDR2 YYNGEE. This CDR3 has 14 residues. The germline V and J ends were trimmed by 4 bases and 0 bases, with 10 bases remaining between them. In DNA form, the CDR3 reads TGTGCCAGCAGCCCCCCGTTTGTGAACACTGAAGCTTTCTTT. As protein: CASSPPFVNTEAFF.